This T cell receptor beta chain was retrieved from a study of T cells after yellow fever vaccination. Study findings and constraints: Boosting was followed by the reappearance of most primary-vaccination clones (around 95% CD4, about 88% CD8). Few clonotypes appeared in both CD4 and CD8 compartments.

As concerns this clonotype: As yet, its antigen is unknown.

One entry per CDR3 protein results from TCRdb running MiXCR on the 5' RACE reads. The table has some 350,000 distinct CDR3 sequences, about 4% seen once. With 2 bases removed from V and 1 base from J, the gap between germline ends came to 18 bases. The CDR3 is made up of 17 amino acids. CDR1 SGHRS and CDR2 YFSETQ come from the germline V gene. This clonotype was obtained from a man aged 18 to 30 who received the YFV17D yellow fever vaccine. Sequences were derived from PBMCs, sampled 5 days after the yellow fever booster vaccination. This chain uses TRBV5-1 with TRBJ2-5; D possibly matches TRBD1 or TRBD2 (6 bases each). In nucleotides, the CDR3 is TGCGCCAGCAGCTTCGGGGGCGCTCAAGGTCCCCAAGAGACCCAGTACTTC. This gives the protein CASSFGGAQGPQETQYF.